This is a list of T cell receptor beta chains from one sample in a study of blood T cells in healthy people across ages. Via MiXCR, TCRdb re-called the 5' RACE reads, giving one row per CDR3 protein. The table lists some 800,000 distinct CDR3 sequences, under 45% of them singletons, with roughly a fifth in the top ten. The material sequenced was blood. The receptors were sampled from a man aged 55 to 70 in good health. Each CDR3 is given with its conserved first and last residue. A D gene is named only where the DNA matches it firmly. Size tells how often a clone was seen (once, few, many) or the class of an expanded clone, and some rows leave it out.

v_gene,d_gene,abundance,j_gene,CDR3nt,CDR3aa
TRBV7-2,TRBD1,few,TRBJ2-7,TGTGCCAGCAGCTTCGGGACAGGGTCCCACGAGCAGTACTTC,CASSFGTGSHEQYF
TRBV29-1,-,many,TRBJ1-2,TGCAGCGTTGGGGGGACGACAGGCTACACCTTC,CSVGGTTGYTF
TRBV6-1,-,few,TRBJ1-1,TGTGCCAGCAGTGAAAGAAGGAGCAAAGCTTTCTTT,CASSERRSKAFF
TRBV20-1,-,few,TRBJ2-7,TGCAGTGCTAGAGGGGGACCGATGTCCGAGCAGTACTTC,CSARGGPMSEQYF
TRBV4-3,-,-,TRBJ1-2,TGCGCCAGCAGCCAGGGAGCCCGGGAATCGCGGGGCTACACCTTC,CASSQGARESRGYTF
TRBV18,-,once,TRBJ1-2,TGTGCCAGCTCACCTGACACGCCTAACTATGGCTACACCTTC,CASSPDTPNYGYTF
TRBV7-9,-,once,TRBJ2-7,TGTGCCAGCAGTCTAGCCGAGCGGTGGAACGAGCAGTACTTC,CASSLAERWNEQYF
TRBV25-1,-,-,TRBJ1-2,TGTGCCAGCAGTGAATTCAGGGGTGATGGCTACACCTTC,CASSEFRGDGYTF
TRBV29-1,TRBD1,many,TRBJ1-1,TGCAGCGTTGCCCAGGACAGGCGGAACACTGAAGCTTTCTTT,CSVAQDRRNTEAFF
TRBV3-1,TRBD1,-,TRBJ2-1,TGTGCCAGCAGCCAAGAACTCGGGACAGGCCTGGAGACCCAGTTCTTC,CASSQELGTGLETQFF
TRBV20-1,TRBD2,few,TRBJ2-7,TGCAGTGCTCGTTCCGGGACTAGCGGGGGACCCGAGCAGTACTTC,CSARSGTSGGPEQYF
TRBV4-3,-,-,TRBJ1-4,TGCGCCAGCAGCCAAGACAGCACGATTAATGAAAAACTGTTTTTT,CASSQDSTINEKLFF
TRBV6-5,-,-,TRBJ2-7,TGTGCCAGCAGTTACGGTGGCGGACCCTACGAGCAGTACTTC,CASSYGGGPYEQYF
TRBV28,TRBD1,-,TRBJ2-5,TGTGCCAGCAGTTTGGAGACAGGGGGATTTATTAGGCTCCAAGAGACCCAGTACTTC,CASSLETGGFIRLQETQYF
TRBV4-1,TRBD1,-,TRBJ2-5,TGCGCCAGCAGCTTGGGACCTAGACAGGGCGGGGAGACCCAGTACTTC,CASSLGPRQGGETQYF
TRBV15,-,-,TRBJ2-5,TGTGCCTCCAGCAGAGGAGGATCCCCAGAGACCCAGTACTTC,CASSRGGSPETQYF
TRBV7-9,-,few,TRBJ2-5,TGTGCCAGCAGCCCATCGACGGAGACCCGGTACTTC,CASSPSTETRYF
TRBV6-2/TRBV6-3,-,-,TRBJ2-7,TGTGCCAGCAGCCCCTACAGGAGCTCCTACGAGCAGTACTTC,CASSPYRSSYEQYF
TRBV11-2,-,-,TRBJ2-5,TGTGCCAGCAGCTTTAAAGCAGAGACCCAGTACTTC,CASSFKAETQYF
TRBV7-8,-,-,TRBJ2-6,TGTGCCAGCAGCGAAGCCAACGTCCTGACTTTC,CASSEANVLTF
TRBV10-2,-,-,TRBJ1-4,TGCGCCAGTAGTAGGGGTCAGGAAAATGAAAAACTGTTTTTT,CASSRGQENEKLFF
TRBV20-1,TRBD1,-,TRBJ1-5,TGCAGTGCGGGGACAGGGAGGGATCAGCCCCAGCATTTT,CSAGTGRDQPQHF
TRBV7-2,TRBD2,many,TRBJ2-1,TGTGCCAGCAGCCCCACTAGCGGGGCTTACAATGAGCAGTTCTTC,CASSPTSGAYNEQFF
TRBV6-6,TRBD1,few,TRBJ2-7,TGTGCCAGCAGTTACCCCCCAGGGGGTATCAACGAGCAGTACTTC,CASSYPPGGINEQYF
TRBV12-3/TRBV12-4,-,many,TRBJ1-2,TGTGCCAGTGGGACGGGCTATGGCTACACCTTC,CASGTGYGYTF
TRBV5-1,TRBD1,-,TRBJ2-1,TGCGCCAGCAGCTTGGCAACGGGACAGGGGGAGACCCAGTTCTTC,CASSLATGQGETQFF
TRBV4-1,TRBD2,-,TRBJ2-3,TGCGCCAGCAGCCAAGGGGGACTAGCGGGAGGCGCAGATACGCAGTATTTT,CASSQGGLAGGADTQYF
TRBV3-1,TRBD2,-,TRBJ2-1,TGTGCCAGCAGTCCTACTAGCGGCTTCGAGCAGTTCTTC,CASSPTSGFEQFF
TRBV5-4,TRBD1,few,TRBJ1-1,TGTGCCAGCGGGACCGACAGGGGGTATGAAGCTTTCTTT,CASGTDRGYEAFF
TRBV3-1,TRBD1,-,TRBJ2-6,TGTGCCAGCAGCCAACCGACAGGGGCCCCTGGGGCCAACGTCCTGACTTTC,CASSQPTGAPGANVLTF
TRBV28,-,-,TRBJ2-1,TGTGCCAGCAGTCCAGGGGCGAGCTCCTACAATGAGCAGTTCTTC,CASSPGASSYNEQFF
TRBV20-1,-,-,TRBJ1-1,TGCAGTGCTAGGCGGATGAACACTGAAGCTTTCTTT,CSARRMNTEAFF
TRBV4-3,TRBD1,few,TRBJ2-2,TGCGCCAGCAGCCAAGATCGGTATGGCAACAGGGGGCGAACCGGGGAGCTGTTTTTT,CASSQDRYGNRGRTGELFF
TRBV7-2,-,-,TRBJ2-3,TGTGCCAGCAGCCGTCCAGTGACAGGCACAGATACGCAGTATTTT,CASSRPVTGTDTQYF
TRBV7-9,-,many,TRBJ2-1,TGTGCCAGCAGCCCTGGGTGGGTGAACAATGAGCAGTTCTTC,CASSPGWVNNEQFF
TRBV20-1,-,-,TRBJ1-6,TGCAGTGCTAGTTTGGCCGGAACGACGGGATCCTATAATTCACCCCTCCACTTT,CSASLAGTTGSYNSPLHF
TRBV20-1,TRBD2,-,TRBJ2-1,TGCAGTGCTAGAGGTAGACTAGCGGGGGGCAATGAGCAGTTCTTC,CSARGRLAGGNEQFF
TRBV5-1,TRBD1,-,TRBJ2-2,TGCGCCAGCAGCTTGGTCGGACAGGGGTCCGCCGGGGAGCTGTTTTTT,CASSLVGQGSAGELFF
TRBV5-1,-,-,TRBJ1-1,TGCGCCAGCAGCTTTCTGACAGGTGTGAACACTGAAGCTTTCTTT,CASSFLTGVNTEAFF
TRBV3-1,TRBD1,-,TRBJ2-5,TGTGCCAGCAGCCAAGAAAGGGTCAGGGGGCAGTTAGGGACCCAGTACTTC,CASSQERVRGQLGTQYF
TRBV7-9,-,-,TRBJ2-1,TGTGCCAGCAGCTTCGATCCAGCCACCAATGAGCAGTTCTTC,CASSFDPATNEQFF
TRBV7-9,TRBD2,-,TRBJ2-4,TGTGCCAGCAGGCTCGGGACTAGCGGGTTGGGTGAGCAGTACTTC,CASRLGTSGLGEQYF
TRBV7-2,TRBD1,-,TRBJ2-6,TGTGCCAGCAGCTTAGTGGGACAGGGTTTTGGGGCCAACGTCCTGACTTTC,CASSLVGQGFGANVLTF
TRBV20-1,TRBD1,few,TRBJ2-6,TGCAGTGCCAAACCGGGACAGACGCTGTCTGGGGCCAACGTCCTGACTTTC,CSAKPGQTLSGANVLTF
TRBV7-9,-,-,TRBJ2-5,TGTGCCGGCAGCTTCAGGGGTATTGGGGAGACCCAGTACTTC,CAGSFRGIGETQYF
TRBV7-2,TRBD1,once,TRBJ2-1,TGTGCCAGCAGCTCTGGGACAGCCTCGGGCCAAGAGACCCAGTTCTTC,CASSSGTASGQETQFF
TRBV10-3,-,-,TRBJ2-1,TGTGCCATCAGTGAACCTAGGGGTGGTGAGACCCAGTTCTTC,CAISEPRGGETQFF
TRBV5-4,TRBD2,-,TRBJ2-3,TGTGCCAGCAGCGAAACTAGCGCGGGAACAGATACGCAGTATTTT,CASSETSAGTDTQYF
TRBV4-3,-,few,TRBJ1-1,TGCGCCAGCAGCCAATTTATGAACACTGAAGCTTTCTTT,CASSQFMNTEAFF
TRBV4-3,TRBD2,few,TRBJ2-7,TGCGCCAGCACGGGTTCGACTAGCGGGGCTTCCTACGAGCAGTACTTC,CASTGSTSGASYEQYF
TRBV30,TRBD2,-,TRBJ2-1,TGTGCCTGGAGTGGAGCTAGCGGTTCCCTAGCTGAGCAGTTCTTC,CAWSGASGSLAEQFF
TRBV6-2/TRBV6-3,-,few,TRBJ1-1,TGTGCCACCGAAATCAGGATGCCTTTGAGGACTGAAGCTTTCTTT,CATEIRMPLRTEAFF